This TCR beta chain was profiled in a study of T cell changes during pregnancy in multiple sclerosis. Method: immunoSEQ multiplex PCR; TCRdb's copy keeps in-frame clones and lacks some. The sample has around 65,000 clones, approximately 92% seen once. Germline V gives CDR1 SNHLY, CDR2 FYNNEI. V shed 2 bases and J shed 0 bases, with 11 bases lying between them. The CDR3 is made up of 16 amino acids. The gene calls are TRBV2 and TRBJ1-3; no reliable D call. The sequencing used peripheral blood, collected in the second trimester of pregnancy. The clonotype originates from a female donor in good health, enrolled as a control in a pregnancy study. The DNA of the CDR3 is TGTGCCAGCAGTGAATATTCAGGACTCTCTGGAAACACCATATATTTT. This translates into CASSEYSGLSGNTIYF. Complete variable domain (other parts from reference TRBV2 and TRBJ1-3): EPEVTQTPSHQVTQMGQEVILRCVPISNHLYFYWYRQILGQKVEFLVSFYNNEISEKSEIFDDQFSVERPDGSNFTLKIRSTKLEDSAMYFCASSEYSGLSGNTIYFGEGSWLTVV.